One sample yielded the 14 T cell receptor beta chains listed below, sequenced in a study of blood T cell repertoires in COVID-19. TCRdb's copy holds only in-frame clones and misses some; the assay was immunoSEQ multiplex PCR. The sample lists 280,000 or so clones, 85% to 90% seen once, with roughly 1.5% in the top ten. Sequencing was performed on PBMCs or T cells enriched from blood (not recorded which). These receptors were obtained from a woman aged 18-35 years with acute COVID-19.

The genes are TRBV10-2 and TRBJ2-3; D is undetermined. The ends were cut back, 3 bases at V and 4 bases at J, with 14 bases in the middle. The germline V gene encodes CDR1 WSHSY and CDR2 SAAADI. There are 15 residues in the CDR3. In DNA form, the CDR3 reads TGCGCCAGCAGTGATCACAGTGGTCCCGCAGATACGCAGTATTTT. Its protein is CASSDHSGPADTQYF.

The chain couples TRBV18 to TRBJ1-1; perhaps TRBD1 as D (6 bases). CDR3 size: 14 residues. V lost 2 bases, J lost 1 base, and 8 bases lay in between. Germline V gene lookup returns CDR1 KGHSH and CDR2 LQKENI. The CDR3 nucleotides are TGTGCCAGCTCACCAGAGACAGGGAACACTGAAGCTTTCTTT. This translates into CASSPETGNTEAFF.

The chain is built from TRBV18 and TRBJ2-7; the match to TRBD2 covers 14 bases. The germline V gene has CDR1 KGHSH and CDR2 LQKENI. Unmatched junction bases numbered 5, after V lost 2 bases and J lost 2 bases. The CDR3 runs to 17 residues. The CDR3 loop is CASSPGTSGSITYEQYF. CDR3 coding DNA: TGTGCCAGCTCACCAGGGACTAGCGGGAGTATCACCTACGAGCAGTACTTC.

This clone has a handful of counts. The genes are TRBV5-4 and TRBJ2-7, with 9 bases fitting TRBD2. V shed 1 base and J 1 base; nucleotides not matched to a gene: 9. The CDR3 runs to 17 residues. The germline gives CDR1 SGHNT, CDR2 YYREEE (reference sequence). CDR3 protein: CASSLTTLAGVSYEQYF. CDR3 DNA sequence: TGTGCCAGCAGCTTGACCACATTAGCGGGAGTGTCCTACGAGCAGTACTTC.

The rearrangement joins TRBV5-4 to TRBJ2-3; 13 bases map to TRBD2. The V segment lost 4 bases and the J segment 6 bases; nucleotides outside the gene matches: 8. The CDR3 loop spans 16 amino acids. Germline-derived CDR1 and CDR2 are SGHNT and YYREEE (reference sequence). The CDR3 reads CASSLGLAGVSDTQYF. CDR3 nucleotide sequence: TGTGCCAGCAGCCTAGGACTAGCGGGAGTATCGGATACGCAGTATTTT. Full variable domain (remainder filled in from reference TRBV5-4 and TRBJ2-3): ETGVTQSPTHLIKTRGQQVTLRCSSQSGHNTVSWYQQALGQGPQFIFQYYREEENGRGNFPPRFSGLQFPNYSSELNVNALELDDSALYLCASSLGLAGVSDTQYFGPGTRLTVL.

The chain couples TRBV11-3 to TRBJ2-2, with TRBD1 identical over 7 bases. Germline assignment: CDR1 SGHNT and CDR2 YENEEA. V was clipped by 4 bases and J by 0 bases; unmatched bases: 20. This CDR3 spans 21 amino acids. The CDR3: CASSSEGRDSAFRANTGELFF. For the CDR3, the DNA is TGTGCCAGCAGCTCAGAGGGTCGGGACAGTGCATTTAGGGCGAACACCGGGGAGCTGTTTTTT.

The chain carries TRBV18 and TRBJ2-5; the D is unclear. CDR1 and CDR2 (germline): KGHSH, LQKENI. The CDR3 totals 16 residues. The germline V and J ends were trimmed by 3 bases and 4 bases, with 18 bases remaining between them. This chain's CDR3 is CASSPTGRLGRETQYF. The CDR3 nucleotides are TGTGCCAGCTCACCGACCGGCAGGTTGGGTCGAGAGACCCAGTACTTC.

This sequence joins TRBV6-2 or TRBV6-3 and TRBJ1-5; 9 bases line up with TRBD1. The CDR3 has 14 residues. J lost 6 bases, V lost 1 base, and 1 base had no gene match. Germline CDR1 reads MNHEY; CDR2 reads SVGEGT. DNA for the CDR3: TGTGCCAGCAGTTACTTGACAGGGGGTCAGCCCCAGCATTTT. Its protein product is CASSYLTGGQPQHF.

V is TRBV27 and J is TRBJ2-7, with D possibly matching TRBD2 (7 bases). This CDR3 has 15 residues. Germline V lookup: CDR1 MNHEY, CDR2 SMNVEV (reference sequence). Trimming removed 8 bases from V and 4 bases from J, with 21 bases in between. In nucleotides, the CDR3 is TGTGCCAGCCGGCCTTGGGGGGAGGGGGAGTACGAGCAGTACTTC. It translates to CASRPWGEGEYEQYF.

The chain uses TRBV5-5 and TRBJ2-1, with a tentative D call TRBD2 (5 bases). The germline CDR1 and CDR2 sequences are SGHKS and YYEKEE (reference sequence). V shed 3 bases and J shed 9 bases, with 25 bases lying between them. CDR3 length: 17 residues. The CDR3 DNA reads as TGTGCCAGCAGCTCCCGGAGGTGGCAGGACGAAATTTCTGAGCAGTTCTTC. Protein product: CASSSRRWQDEISEQFF.

This rearrangement joins TRBV10-3 to TRBJ2-1; TRBD2 matches 12 bases. The V and J ends lost 5 bases and 5 bases, in that order; junction bases with no gene match: 4. Germline values: CDR1 ENHRY, CDR2 SYGVKD. The CDR3 consists of 15 residues. The CDR3 sequence: CAISRTSGVDNEQFF. In DNA form, the CDR3 reads TGTGCCATCAGTCGGACTAGCGGGGTGGACAATGAGCAGTTCTTC.

The chain employs TRBV30 and TRBJ1-5; 7 bases are a match to TRBD1. V shed 4 bases and J 3 bases; nucleotides not matched to a gene: 6. CDR1 GTSNPN and CDR2 SVGIG come from the germline V gene (reference sequence). This CDR3 comprises 14 residues. The CDR3 region is CAWTRGQFNQPQHF. The CDR3 bases are TGTGCCTGGACACGGGGACAGTTCAATCAGCCCCAGCATTTT.

The J gene is TRBJ2-2, the V gene TRBV5-1; TRBD1 is a possible D gene (6 bases). V gave up 2 bases and J gave up 3 bases, with 8 bases separating them. This CDR3 is built from 14 residues. Germline V gene data show CDR1 as SGHRS and CDR2 as YFSETQ. CDR3 loop: CASSFNRDTGELFF. The CDR3 nucleotides are TGCGCCAGCAGCTTCAACAGGGACACCGGGGAGCTGTTTTTT.

This chain links TRBV4-2 with TRBJ2-2, with TRBD2 matching over 15 bases. Germline-derived CDR1 and CDR2 are LGHNA and YNFKEQ. This CDR3 is built from 18 residues. The junction had 7 bases not matched to a gene; V was cut back by 4 bases and J by 4 bases. DNA for the CDR3: TGTGCCAGCAGCCCTTACCCGGGACTAGCGGGAGGCACCGGGGAGCTGTTTTTT. The encoded protein is CASSPYPGLAGGTGELFF.